Reported below is one T cell receptor beta chain. Assay used: immunoSEQ multiplex PCR; TCRdb lists only in-frame clones, some missing. The data show 120,000 to 150,000 clones, approximately 83% seen once. This sample stems from a study of blood T cell repertoires in COVID-19. Study as a whole: Sample material is recorded as cDNA or gDNA derived from T cells, B-cell-depleted T cells, or PBMCs.

This receptor was taken from a woman aged 55-69 years with COVID-19, enrolled during active disease. The sample was peripheral blood.

The CDR3 sequence: CASSDSGSSGYTF. CDR3 bases: TGTGCCAGCAGTGACTCAGGGAGTTCTGGCTACACCTTC. This chain uses TRBV6-4 with TRBJ1-2; no definite D call. The ends were cut back, 0 bases at V and 7 bases at J, with 9 bases in the middle. The CDR3 extends over 13 amino acids. Germline V gene lookup returns CDR1 MRHNA and CDR2 SNTAGT.